This T cell receptor (beta chain) was captured in a study of identical twins. TCRdb called the 5' RACE reads again in MiXCR, with one record for every CDR3 protein. The table includes roughly 700,000 distinct CDR3 sequences, 8.5% to 9.5% detected once. With regard to this clonotype: Antigen unknown.

Study-level findings and limits: Where out-of-frame alpha sequences were twin-shared, they showed excess low generation probability.

Between the trimmed V and J ends, which lost 0 bases and 2 bases, there was a span of 5 bases. CDR3 length: 14 residues. Looked up from germline, CDR1 is KGHSH and CDR2 is LQKENI. These same data were also listed under a study on yellow fever vaccine responses in identical twins.

The sample consisted of PBMCs. The source is a woman under 30 in good health. V usage is TRBV18 and J usage is TRBJ1-3; D is unclear. The CDR3 spells CASSPPLAGNTIYF. The CDR3 DNA reads as TGTGCCAGCTCACCACCACTGGCTGGAAACACCATATATTTT.